The 25 T cell receptor beta chains reported below all come from one sample, sequenced in a study of OX40 agonist ivuxolimab in advanced cancers. Clones were sequenced by immunoSEQ multiplex PCR, and TCRdb holds only the in-frame ones, with some missing. The sample records around 69,000 clones, about 87% being singletons. The sequencing used CD4+ or CD8+ T cells sorted from blood, collected in a trial of the OX40 agonist ivuxolimab. Receptors originate from an adult with an advanced solid tumor such as melanoma, head and neck, liver or kidney cancer.

CDR3 coding DNA: TGTGCCAGCAGCAAAAACATGGCTGATACGCAGTATTTT. Amino acids: CASSKNMADTQYF. The chain joins TRBV7-3 to TRBJ2-3, with D hard to call. This CDR3 region has 13 residues. CDR1 SGHTA and CDR2 FQGTGA come from the germline V gene. V lost 5 bases and J 6 bases, leaving 12 bases between the germline ends.

This chain joins TRBV28 and TRBJ2-5; 10 bases are a match to TRBD1. CDR1 and CDR2 from the germline V gene are MDHEN and SYDVKM. The CDR3 contains 13 residues. The J segment lost 4 bases and the V segment lost 6 bases, leaving 2 bases of the junction unmatched. This chain's CDR3 is CASSGQGVETQYF. The CDR3 DNA sequence: TGTGCCAGCAGCGGACAGGGGGTAGAGACCCAGTACTTC.

The CDR3 DNA is TGTGCCAGCAGCCCCCGGACAGGAAACTACGAGCAGTACTTC. This encodes CASSPRTGNYEQYF. The chain has TRBV7-2 and TRBJ2-7; 7 nucleotides align to TRBD1. V was pared by 5 bases and J by 3 bases, with 7 bases of the junction left unmatched. The CDR3 runs 14 residues. Germline V gene sequence: CDR1 SGHTA, CDR2 FQGNSA.

This clone was counted once. The rearrangement joins TRBV12-5 to TRBJ2-1; 8 nucleotides align to TRBD1. From germline, CDR1 is LGHNT and CDR2 FRNRAP. CDR3 size: 14 residues. V lost 6 bases, J lost 4 bases, and 5 bases stayed unmatched. The CDR3 region has the DNA TGTGCTAGTGGGCGGACAGGGTTTTACAATGAGCAGTTCTTC. This sequence encodes CASGRTGFYNEQFF. The full variable domain, in which reference TRBV12-5 and TRBJ2-1 provide the parts outside the CDR3, is DARVTQTPRHKVTEMGQEVTMRCQPILGHNTVFWYRQTMMQGLELLAYFRNRAPLDDSGMPKDRFSAEMPDATLATLKIQPSEPRDSAVYFCASGRTGFYNEQFFGPGTRLTVL.

J is TRBJ2-2 and V is TRBV10-3, with a tentative D call TRBD1 (6 bases). Germline V gene data show CDR1 as ENHRY and CDR2 as SYGVKD. CDR3 length equals 15 residues. V gave up 11 bases and J gave up 0 bases, with 16 bases separating them. CDR3 DNA sequence: TGTGCCGTATCGAGGACAGACTCGAACACCGGGGAGCTGTTTTTT. Its translation: CAVSRTDSNTGELFF.

This clone was counted a few times. The rearrangement joins TRBV6-5 to TRBJ1-2; D not resolved. The CDR3 totals 16 residues. Trimming took 0 bases from V and 3 from J, leaving 14 bases between them. Germline V CDR1 and CDR2: MNHEY, SVGAGI. The CDR3 sequence is CASSYSEGIGDYGYTF. The CDR3 coding sequence is TGTGCCAGCAGTTACTCAGAAGGTATTGGAGACTATGGCTACACCTTC.

This rearrangement joins TRBV4-3 to TRBJ1-5; no reliable D call. The CDR3 has 15 residues. The V and J ends lost 0 bases and 0 bases respectively, with 6 bases between them. CDR1 and CDR2 (germline): LGHNA, YSLEER. The CDR3 bases are TGCGCCAGCAGCCAAGAATGGAATAGCAATCAGCCCCAGCATTTT. Translating it yields CASSQEWNSNQPQHF.

J is TRBJ1-1 and V is TRBV4-1; 8 nucleotides align to TRBD1. The V segment lost 0 bases and the J segment 2 bases; nucleotides outside the gene matches: 8. Germline CDR1 and CDR2: MGHRA and YSYEKL. This CDR3 contains 17 residues. The CDR3 nucleotides are TGCGCCAGCAGCCAAGATACCTCCGGGACAGGAAACACTGAAGCTTTCTTT. It translates to CASSQDTSGTGNTEAFF.

This chain connects TRBV7-2 to TRBJ2-2; TRBD2 aligns across 9 bases. The CDR3 spans 18 residues. CDR1 SGHTA and CDR2 FQGNSA come from the germline V gene. The V gene end was trimmed by 0 bases and the J gene end by 4 bases; junction bases not matched to a gene: 9. The CDR3 here is CASSLAPSAGGLTGELFF. As DNA, the CDR3 is TGTGCCAGCAGCTTAGCCCCCTCGGCGGGGGGGCTCACCGGGGAGCTGTTTTTT. Filled out from reference TRBV7-2 and TRBJ2-2, the complete variable domain reads GAGVSQSPSNKVTEKGKDVELRCDPISGHTALYWYRQSLGQGLEFLIYFQGNSAPDKSGLPSDRFSAERTGGSVSTLTIQRTQQEDSAVYLCASSLAPSAGGLTGELFFGEGSRLTVL.

This chain connects TRBV7-9 to TRBJ2-6; D ambiguous. CDR3 size: 15 residues. V was trimmed by 3 bases and J by 0 bases, leaving 6 bases between them. The V gene's germline CDR1 is SEHNR and CDR2 FQNEAQ (reference sequence). CDR3 loop: CASSFMVSGANVLTF. CDR3 DNA: TGTGCCAGCAGCTTTATGGTCTCTGGGGCCAACGTCCTGACTTTC.

This clone was detected a few times. The chain links TRBV7-2 to TRBJ1-3; 8 bases are shared with TRBD1. The germline V gene has CDR1 SGHTA and CDR2 FQGNSA. The CDR3 loop spans 14 amino acids. Germline trimming cut 8 bases from V and 1 base from J; bases unmatched to any gene: 4. The CDR3 loop reads CASQGALSGNTIYF. The CDR3 nucleotides are TGTGCCAGCCAGGGGGCTCTGTCTGGAAACACCATATATTTT.

This clone has only one observation. The chain uses TRBV5-6 and TRBJ1-1; D might be TRBD1 (6 bases). Germline CDR1 and CDR2: SGHDT and YYEEEE. Trimming took off 0 bases at V and 5 bases at J, with 14 bases between the two ends. This CDR3 is built from 15 residues. The CDR3 sequence is CASSLAGGLGTEAFF. CDR3 sequence (DNA): TGTGCCAGCAGCTTGGCCGGGGGCCTAGGGACTGAAGCTTTCTTT. Filled out from reference TRBV5-6 and TRBJ1-1, the complete variable domain reads DAGVTQSPTHLIKTRGQQVTLRCSPKSGHDTVSWYQQALGQGPQFIFQYYEEEERQRGNFPDRFSGHQFPNYSSELNVNALLLGDSALYLCASSLAGGLGTEAFFGQGTRLTVV.

The chain links TRBV28 to TRBJ1-5; the D is unclear. This CDR3 spans 13 amino acids. From germline, CDR1 is MDHEN and CDR2 SYDVKM. V lost 6 bases and J lost 0, with 6 bases in between. DNA for the CDR3: TGTGCCAGCAGGTGGGATAGCAATCAGCCCCAGCATTTT. Residues: CASRWDSNQPQHF.

The J gene is TRBJ2-1, the V gene TRBV4-2; D is unresolved. The CDR3 is 11 residues long. The V end lost 0 bases, the J end lost 7 bases, and 1 base lay between the germline ends. CDR1 and CDR2 (germline): LGHNA, YNFKEQ. As DNA, the CDR3 is TGTGCCAGCAGCCAAGAGAATGAGCAGTTCTTC. Encoded protein: CASSQENEQFF.

The chain couples TRBV7-9 to TRBJ1-1; D remains ambiguous. V was clipped by 1 base and J by 5 bases, with 8 bases between them. Germline CDR1 and CDR2: SEHNR and FQNEAQ (reference sequence). This CDR3 has 13 residues. The CDR3 here is CASSLDTRTEAFF. The CDR3 DNA reads TGTGCCAGCAGCTTAGACACCCGGACTGAAGCTTTCTTT.

The sample holds a few counts of this clone. The chain joins TRBV27 to TRBJ1-3; TRBD1 is a possible D gene (5 bases). CDR3 length: 17 residues. The V end lost 7 bases, the J end lost 3 bases, and 22 bases lay between the germline ends. Germline V gene lookup returns CDR1 MNHEY and CDR2 SMNVEV (reference sequence). The CDR3 loop reads CASTTGPIRGNGNTIYF. Here the CDR3 DNA reads TGTGCCAGCACCACAGGACCCATTAGGGGTAATGGAAACACCATATATTTT.

The chain links TRBV11-2 to TRBJ2-1; maybe TRBD2 (6 bases). Trimming removed 2 bases at V and 2 bases at J, with 13 bases between. Looked up from germline, CDR1 is SGHAT and CDR2 is FQNNGV. The CDR3 sequence is 16 residues long. CDR3 DNA: TGTGCCAGCAGCTTATCCGGGGGTACAACCTACAATGAGCAGTTCTTC. Protein: CASSLSGGTTYNEQFF.

This clone has a single count. The genes are TRBV19 and TRBJ2-3; D might be TRBD2 (5 bases). CDR1 and CDR2 (germline): LNHDA, SQIVND (reference sequence). This CDR3 comprises 16 residues. V gave up 1 base and J gave up 0 bases, with 11 bases separating them. This CDR3 is CASSIGGQISTDTQYF. The CDR3 nucleotides are TGTGCCAGTAGTATAGGCGGGCAGATTAGCACAGATACGCAGTATTTT.

The chain is built from TRBV10-3 and TRBJ2-3; 10 positions match TRBD1. The germline V gene has CDR1 ENHRY and CDR2 SYGVKD. CDR3 length: 14 residues. With V trimmed by 9 bases and J by 3 bases, 6 bases remained unmatched. The CDR3 loop is CAMGAGQGTDTQYF. DNA for the CDR3: TGTGCCATGGGAGCGGGACAGGGGACAGATACGCAGTATTTT.

The chain is built from TRBV5-4 and TRBJ2-1; tentatively, D is TRBD1 (6 bases). The V end was cut by 7 bases, the J end by 7 bases, with 15 bases between. The CDR3 is made up of 13 amino acids. The V gene's germline CDR1 is SGHNT and CDR2 YYREEE (reference sequence). DNA of the CDR3: TGTGCCAGCGGACTCAGGGGTGGAAATGAGCAGTTCTTC. As protein: CASGLRGGNEQFF. Based on the CDR3 plus reference TRBV5-4 and TRBJ2-1, the full variable domain is ETGVTQSPTHLIKTRGQQVTLRCSSQSGHNTVSWYQQALGQGPQFIFQYYREEENGRGNFPPRFSGLQFPNYSSELNVNALELDDSALYLCASGLRGGNEQFFGPGTRLTVL.

The chain employs TRBV7-9 and TRBJ1-4; TRBD1 aligns across 12 bases. The CDR3 is 16 residues long. Trimming cost V 6 bases and J 4 bases; bases outside gene matches: 6. Per germline, CDR1 SEHNR and CDR2 FQNEAQ (reference sequence). CDR3 bases: TGTGCCAGCAGTTTTGGGACAGGGGGCCTTAATGAAAAACTGTTTTTT. Protein sequence: CASSFGTGGLNEKLFF.

This chain joins TRBV6-1 and TRBJ2-3; 12 bases map to TRBD2. CDR3 length equals 17 residues. Trimming at V came to 3 bases and at J to 0 bases, leaving 4 bases not matched to a gene. The germline gives CDR1 MNHNS, CDR2 SASEGT. The CDR3 sequence is CASSETSGGYSTDTQYF. Written as DNA, the CDR3 is TGTGCCAGCAGTGAGACTAGCGGGGGTTATAGCACAGATACGCAGTATTTT.

This chain connects TRBV5-1 to TRBJ2-3; D is perhaps TRBD2 (5 bases). Germline lookup yields CDR1 SGHRS and CDR2 YFSETQ. Deletions cut 1 base from V and 1 base from J, with 7 bases between. The CDR3 spans 14 residues. The DNA for the CDR3 is TGCGCCAGCAGCTTGACAGCGGGCACAGATACGCAGTATTTT. The encoded protein is CASSLTAGTDTQYF.

The gene calls are TRBV4-1 and TRBJ1-2; a weak D match, TRBD1 (5 bases). CDR1 MGHRA and CDR2 YSYEKL come from the germline V gene. Trimming shortened V by 5 bases and J by 8 bases, and 21 bases separated the two germline ends. This CDR3 comprises 15 residues. CDR3 DNA: TGCGCCAGCAGCGCCGGGAGGGGACCCCCCGCGGGCTACACCTTC. This gives the protein CASSAGRGPPAGYTF.

The chain uses TRBV7-2 and TRBJ2-5; D call uncertain. The CDR3 loop spans 15 amino acids. The germline V and J ends were trimmed by 1 base and 2 bases, with 11 bases remaining between them. The germline gives CDR1 SGHTA, CDR2 FQGNSA. CDR3 sequence (DNA): TGTGCCAGCAGCTTAGTAACAGCCCCGCAAGAGACCCAGTACTTC. Its translation is CASSLVTAPQETQYF.